Presented here are 13 T cell receptor beta chains from one specimen sequenced in a study of blood T cells in healthy people across ages. PCR was performed a second time for 7 to 11 cycles using a sample-barcoded 5' primer and a J-beta primer mix. TCRdb reanalysed the 5' RACE reads using MiXCR and keeps one entry per CDR3 protein. The table shows more than 650,000 distinct CDR3 sequences, with over 20% occurring only once. Material: blood. Source of these receptors: a man in his sixties or seventies in good health.

This clonotype was counted between two and nine times. The V gene is TRBV20-1, the J gene TRBJ2-5; 11 bases line up with TRBD2. V lost 5 bases and J lost 5; bases outside the gene matches: 7. The CDR3 spans 14 residues. Germline loops: CDR1 DFQATT, CDR2 SNEGSKA (reference sequence). The CDR3 is CSALLAGGSETQYF. The CDR3 DNA reads as TGCAGTGCTCTTCTAGCGGGGGGCTCGGAGACCCAGTACTTC.

As to this clonotype: One end of the junction does not line up with germline, which may come from a read error. The chain couples TRBV12-3 or TRBV12-4 to TRBJ2-3; the match to TRBD2 covers 7 bases. The CDR3 totals 16 residues. This CDR3 reads CASSLAGRERTDMQYF. The CDR3 DNA reads as TGTGCCAGCAGTTTGGCGGGGAGGGAGAGAACAGATATGCAGTATTTT.

This clonotype was seen many times. The chain has TRBV4-3 and TRBJ1-4; D remains ambiguous. There are 14 residues in the CDR3. V shed 4 bases and J shed 4 bases, with 10 bases lying between them. CDR1 is LGHNA, CDR2 YSLEER, per germline. Here the CDR3 reads CASSLDTSNEKLFF. The CDR3 coding sequence is TGCGCCAGCAGCCTCGACACCAGTAATGAAAAACTGTTTTTT.

This clonotype was seen more than once but under ten times. The chain's CDR3 is CASRSTSGGSSYEQYF. DNA for the CDR3: TGTGCCAGCAGATCGACTAGCGGGGGGAGCTCCTACGAGCAGTACTTC. The chain employs TRBV13 and TRBJ2-7; 13 positions match TRBD2. V trimming: 6 bases; J trimming: 0 bases; junction bases outside the gene matches: 5. In germline, CDR1 is PRHDT, CDR2 FYEKMQ (reference sequence). There are 16 residues in the CDR3.

This chain joins TRBV5-1 and TRBJ2-2; 7 positions agree with TRBD1. The CDR3 length is 17 residues. The junction had 12 bases not matched to a gene; V was cut back by 4 bases and J by 3 bases. In germline, CDR1 is SGHRS, CDR2 YFSETQ. CDR3 sequence reads: CASSLDEGTVHTGELFF. CDR3 in DNA: TGCGCCAGCAGCCTCGACGAAGGGACAGTCCACACCGGGGAGCTGTTTTTT.

This clonotype showed up just a few times. The chain couples TRBV18 to TRBJ2-3, with D perhaps TRBD1 (7 bases). The CDR3 is 17 residues long. The V end lost 0 bases, the J end lost 6 bases, and 19 bases lay between the germline ends. Germline V gene data show CDR1 as KGHSH and CDR2 as LQKENI. The CDR3 reads CASSPPVASGGSDTQYF. DNA for the CDR3: TGTGCCAGCTCACCACCAGTCGCTTCAGGGGGGTCGGATACGCAGTATTTT.

This chain connects TRBV6-5 to TRBJ1-4; perhaps TRBD1 as D (6 bases). Germline V gives CDR1 MNHEY, CDR2 SVGAGI. The CDR3 runs to 13 residues. V lost 7 bases to trimming and J lost 11 bases, with 17 bases between them. The CDR3 region is CASTKQGFGKLFF. CDR3 DNA sequence: TGTGCCAGCACCAAACAGGGCTTTGGGAAACTGTTTTTT.

This clonotype was counted many times. J is TRBJ1-4 and V is TRBV3-1, with 9 nucleotides matching TRBD1. With 2 bases clipped from V and 7 bases from J, the junction kept 5 bases outside the gene matches. The CDR3 spans 15 residues. Germline V lookup: CDR1 LGHDT, CDR2 YNNKEL (reference sequence). CDR3 loop: CASSQMGQGTEKLFF. CDR3 nucleotides: TGTGCCAGCAGCCAAATGGGACAGGGAACTGAAAAACTGTTTTTT.

The chain combines TRBV5-1 with TRBJ2-3, with 15 bases matching TRBD2. Looked up from germline, CDR1 is SGHRS and CDR2 is YFSETQ. V lost 4 bases and J lost 4; bases outside the gene matches: 7. The CDR3 has 17 amino acids. This chain's CDR3 is CASSGGLAGGPADTQYF. CDR3 sequence (DNA): TGCGCCAGCAGCGGGGGACTAGCGGGAGGCCCGGCAGATACGCAGTATTTT.

Of note for this clonotype: One end of the junction is discordant with germline, which a read error may explain. This chain uses TRBV29-1 with TRBJ1-5; 9 bases line up with TRBD1. From germline, CDR1 is SQVTM and CDR2 ANQGSEA. The CDR3 totals 14 residues. Written as DNA, the CDR3 is TGCAGCGTTAAAGGTACAGGGGGCGGTCAGCCCCAGCGTTTT. Its translation: CSVKGTGGGQPQRF.

This clonotype was counted ten times or more. This rearrangement joins TRBV4-1 to TRBJ1-6; perhaps TRBD1 as D (6 bases). The length of the CDR3 is 15 residues. The V end lost 2 bases, the J end lost 4 bases, and 9 bases lay between the germline ends. Looked up from germline, CDR1 is MGHRA and CDR2 is YSYEKL. CDR3 sequence (DNA): TGCGCCAGCAGCCAACGACAGGAATATAATTCACCCCTCCACTTT. Translation gives CASSQRQEYNSPLHF.

This chain joins TRBV12-3 or TRBV12-4 and TRBJ1-2; D ambiguous. The CDR3 is 13 amino acids. Trimming removed 9 bases from V and 3 bases from J, with 14 bases in between. The CDR3 coding sequence is TGTGCCAGTTATGGAGGGAGGGACTATGGCTACACCTTC. This codes for CASYGGRDYGYTF.

This chain links TRBV7-2 with TRBJ1-6, with 7 bases lining up with TRBD1. The CDR3 has 14 amino acids. Germline V lookup: CDR1 SGHTA, CDR2 FQGNSA. V was clipped by 5 bases and J by 10 bases; unmatched bases: 8. The CDR3 is CASSPHQGGSPLHF. The DNA of the CDR3 is TGTGCCAGCAGCCCACATCAGGGGGGATCACCCCTCCACTTT.